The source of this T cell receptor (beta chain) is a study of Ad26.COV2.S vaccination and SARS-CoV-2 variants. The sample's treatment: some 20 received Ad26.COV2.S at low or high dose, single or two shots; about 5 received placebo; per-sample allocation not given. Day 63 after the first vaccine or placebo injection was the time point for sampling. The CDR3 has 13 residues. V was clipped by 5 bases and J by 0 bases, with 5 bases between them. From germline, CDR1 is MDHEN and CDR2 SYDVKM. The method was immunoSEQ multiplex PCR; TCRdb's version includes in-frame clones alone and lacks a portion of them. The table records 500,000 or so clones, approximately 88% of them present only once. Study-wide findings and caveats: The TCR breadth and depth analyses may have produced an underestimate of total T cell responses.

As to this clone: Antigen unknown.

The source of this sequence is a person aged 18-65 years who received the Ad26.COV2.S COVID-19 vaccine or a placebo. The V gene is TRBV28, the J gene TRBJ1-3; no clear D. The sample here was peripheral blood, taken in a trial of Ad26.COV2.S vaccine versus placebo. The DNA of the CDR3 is TGTGCCAGCAGTCCCTTCTCTGGAAACACCATATATTTT. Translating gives CASSPFSGNTIYF.